The 9 T cell receptor beta chains reported below all come from one sample, sequenced in a study of CD8 T cells in Susac syndrome. RNA in amounts of about 0.5 to 1 ug was reverse transcribed with random hexamers. Using its own MiXCR run on the immunoSEQ multiplex PCR reads, TCRdb lists one record per CDR3 protein. The sample comprises some 130,000 distinct CDR3 sequences, roughly 94% of which are singletons, and over 0.15% rests with the top ten. The material sequenced was CD8+ T cells from PBMCs. The receptors were gathered from a human donor with Susac syndrome.

This clonotype was found once. The V gene is TRBV20-1, the J gene TRBJ2-7; 9 nucleotides line up with TRBD2. The CDR3 is 13 residues long. The germline V gene has CDR1 DFQATT and CDR2 SNEGSKA (reference sequence). Germline trimming cut 7 bases from V and 1 base from J; bases unmatched to any gene: 5. Here the CDR3 reads CSVKREASYEQYF. CDR3 DNA sequence: TGCAGTGTCAAGCGGGAGGCTTCCTACGAGCAGTACTTC.

This chain uses TRBV29-1 with TRBJ2-7, with 7 bases aligning to TRBD1. Unmatched junction bases numbered 7, after V lost 3 bases and J lost 2 bases. CDR3 length: 14 residues. The germline V gene encodes CDR1 SQVTM and CDR2 ANQGSEA. In nucleotides, the CDR3 is TGCAGCGTTGAGCTTCCGGGACAGACCTACGAGCAGTACTTC. This sequence encodes CSVELPGQTYEQYF.

CDR3 amino acids: CASSLGTGVGANVLTF. Written as DNA, the CDR3 is TGTGCCAGCAGCTTGGGGACAGGGGTCGGGGCCAACGTCCTGACTTTC. The V call is TRBV5-6, the J call TRBJ2-6; 9 bases map to TRBD1. J was trimmed by 4 bases and V by 0 bases; bases with no gene match: 2. Germline CDR1 SGHDT, CDR2 YYEEEE. The CDR3 extends over 16 amino acids. Looking up the rest from reference TRBV5-6 and TRBJ2-6 gives the full variable domain: DAGVTQSPTHLIKTRGQQVTLRCSPKSGHDTVSWYQQALGQGPQFIFQYYEEEERQRGNFPDRFSGHQFPNYSSELNVNALLLGDSALYLCASSLGTGVGANVLTFGAGSRLTVL.

This chain uses TRBV24-1 with TRBJ2-7; D is undetermined. V was trimmed by 3 bases and J by 4 bases, leaving 12 bases between them. The CDR3 runs to 14 residues. Per the germline V gene, CDR1 is KGHDR and CDR2 is SFDVKD. For the CDR3, the DNA is TGTGCCACCAGTGATCCCTCGGGTCGGTACGAGCAGTACTTC. Its translation is CATSDPSGRYEQYF.

The rearrangement joins TRBV21-1 to TRBJ2-7; TRBD1 was called by the table and not checked on the DNA. TRBV21-1 is an annotated pseudogene. The CDR3 extends over 13 amino acids. The CDR3 loop is CASSKDRVYEQYF. CDR3 in DNA: TGTGCCAGCAGCAAGGACAGGGTTTACGAGCAGTACTTC.

The chain couples TRBV7-9 to TRBJ2-7, with D possibly matching TRBD2 (6 bases). The CDR3 spans 15 residues. From germline, CDR1 is SEHNR and CDR2 FQNEAQ (reference sequence). The V end lost 2 bases, the J end lost 0 bases, and 11 bases lay between the germline ends. The CDR3, as DNA: TGTGCCAGCAGCTTAAGTGGACTATCCTCCTACGAGCAGTACTTC. Protein product: CASSLSGLSSYEQYF. The variable domain in full, completed from reference TRBV7-9 and TRBJ2-7, reads DTGVSQNPRHKITKRGQNVTFRCDPISEHNRLYWYRQTLGQGPEFLTYFQNEAQLEKSRLLSDRFSAERPKGSFSTLEIQRTEQGDSAMYLCASSLSGLSSYEQYFGPGTRLTVT.

CDR3 nucleotide sequence: TGTGCCAGCACAGGAGTTGAGCAGTTCTTC. Translation gives CASTGVEQFF. The V gene is TRBV2, the J gene TRBJ2-1; no definite D call. The CDR3 runs to 10 residues. V was cut by 7 bases and J by 9 bases, with 7 bases left in between. The germline V gene encodes CDR1 SNHLY and CDR2 FYNNEI.

This chain joins TRBV27 and TRBJ2-5; D is unresolved. The CDR3 is 15 residues long. V was shortened by 5 bases and J by 4 bases, with 17 bases between the two germline ends. The germline V gene has CDR1 MNHEY and CDR2 SMNVEV (reference sequence). Here the CDR3 DNA reads TGTGCCAGCAGTCCCGCGCCCGGCCCCGGAGAGACCCAGTACTTC. This sequence encodes CASSPAPGPGETQYF.

The chain recombines TRBV7-9 with TRBJ2-7; TRBD1 is a possible D gene (5 bases). V was cut by 5 bases and J by 6 bases, with 14 bases left in between. The CDR3 is 13 amino acids. Germline-derived CDR1 and CDR2 are SEHNR and FQNEAQ (reference sequence). The CDR3 bases are TGTGCCAGCAGCCAAGGGGTCAGGGTCGAGCAGTACTTC. This codes for CASSQGVRVEQYF.